This T cell receptor beta chain was observed in a study of monozygotic twins with inflammatory bowel disease. TCRdb reanalyzed the 5' RACE reads, giving one entry per CDR3 protein sequence and no DNA. The sample spans 350,000 to 550,000 distinct CDR3 sequences; the ten largest clones claim about 2.6%. Germline V gene lookup returns CDR1 DFQATT and CDR2 SNEGSKA (reference sequence). The CDR3 has 15 residues. The chain couples TRBV20-1 to TRBJ1-1; TCRdb's assignment of TRBD1 cannot be checked, as there is no DNA. The specimen was blood. This TCR derives from a human donor with ulcerative colitis or Crohn's disease, or a healthy co-twin of an affected twin (not recorded which). CDR3 sequence: CSAREGQGISTEAFF.